Listed here is a single TCR beta chain. The data are from a study of PD-1 blockade in classical Hodgkin lymphoma. This table comes from immunoSEQ multiplex PCR, and its TCRdb copy is limited to in-frame clones, with some not included. The sample lists thousands of clones, over 60% occurring once. No patient escaped relapse after autologous stem cell transplantation, and brentuximab vedotin exposure varied. By magnetic negative selection, CD4+ T cells were purified from thawed PBMCs. This CDR3 contains 16 residues. CDR1 is LNHDA, CDR2 SQIVND, per germline (reference sequence). Trimming shortened V by 5 bases and J by 3 bases, and 20 bases separated the two germline ends.

V and J are TRBV19 and TRBJ2-7, with D possibly TRBD2 on 6 matching bases. The sequenced sample was CD4+ T cells from blood, obtained at baseline. The sequence was obtained from a human donor with classical Hodgkin lymphoma. The CDR3 region has the DNA TGTGCCAGTAGTGCGCGCCGACTAGACTGGATCTACGAGCAGTACTTC. Translating gives CASSARRLDWIYEQYF. The whole variable domain, filled in from reference TRBV19 and TRBJ2-7, reads DGGITQSPKYLFRKEGQNVTLSCEQNLNHDAMYWYRQDPGQGLRLIYYSQIVNDFQKGDIAEGYSVSREKKESFPLTVTSAQKNPTAFYLCASSARRLDWIYEQYFGPGTRLTVT.